This T cell receptor beta chain originates from a study of a mutant IDH1 vaccine in newly diagnosed glioma. Study-wide context: Mean patient age was about 40 years; approximately 62% were male and about 40% female. Pretreatment consisted of radiotherapy, temozolomide, or both, with most receiving both.

Looked up from germline, CDR1 is ENHRY and CDR2 is SYGVKD. V was trimmed by 3 bases and J by 1 base, leaving 15 bases between them. This CDR3 comprises 16 residues. The time point here: week 47, end of study. What each vaccine dose contained was 300 ug of mutant IDH1 20-mer peptide, accompanied by topical imiquimod. Eight vaccine doses were administered to patients at weeks 1, 3, 5, 7, 11, 15, 19 and 23. As regards this clone: Its antigen is currently unknown.

The data were produced by immunoSEQ multiplex PCR, yet TCRdb's version contains in-frame clones alone and is incomplete. The sample lists about 85,000 clones; about 90% were seen once. This specimen was PBMCs, taken from a glioma patient whose treatment included an IDH1 peptide vaccine. The chain combines TRBV10-3 with TRBJ1-1; no clear D. The clonotype was recovered from a woman in her 50s with glioma. Here the CDR3 DNA reads TGTGCCATCAGTGATCTCGATGTGAGTTCGAACACTGAAGCTTTCTTT. Translated: CAISDLDVSSNTEAFF.